Listed below are T cell receptor beta chains from one sample, sequenced in a study of CD8 T cells in ankylosing spondylitis. In TCRdb, the 5' RACE reads were re-called with MiXCR into one record per CDR3 protein. The sample lists about 390,000 distinct CDR3 sequences; about 20% were seen once. The sequencing sample was made of blood, either unsorted or a sorted T cell fraction (not recorded which). Receptor source: a male donor with ankylosing spondylitis. Each CDR3 is given with its conserved first and last residue. A D gene is named only where the DNA matches it firmly. Clone sizes are given selectively: once, few, many, or a class where the clone is expanded.

>TRBV2|TRBD1|TRBJ2-1|once
TGTGCCAGCAGAAGGGGACAGGGGCATAACAATGAGCAGTTCTTC
CASRRGQGHNNEQFF
>TRBV28|NA|TRBJ2-7|NA
TGTGCCAGCAGTTTGAAGAGTGAGCAGTACTTC
CASSLKSEQYF
>TRBV29-1|NA|TRBJ2-7|NA
TGCAGCGTTGTAGAAGCGGCCTACGAGCAGTACTTC
CSVVEAAYEQYF
>TRBV10-3|NA|TRBJ2-1|NA
TGTGCCATCAGTGAGGTAAATGAGCAGTTCTTC
CAISEVNEQFF
>TRBV19|TRBD2|TRBJ2-1|NA
TGTGCCAGTAGTCAGCGACTAGCGGGACCCGCTTACTACAATGAGCAGTTCTTC
CASSQRLAGPAYYNEQFF
>TRBV24-1|NA|TRBJ2-3|once
TGTGCCTCCTCCGGTCCCATCAGCACAGATACGCAGTATTTT
CASSGPISTDTQYF
>TRBV30|TRBD1|TRBJ1-2|few
TGTGCCTGGAAAGACAGGGTATCCGGCTACACCTTC
CAWKDRVSGYTF
>TRBV11-2|NA|TRBJ1-6|few
TGTGCCAGCAGCTTATCGTACGATTCACCCCTCCACTTT
CASSLSYDSPLHF
>TRBV3-1|NA|TRBJ2-5|few
TGTGCCAGCAGCCACGCGGCGGGGAGGGAGACCCAGTACTTC
CASSHAAGRETQYF
>TRBV6-4|NA|TRBJ1-1|few
TGTGCCAGCAGTGAGGGGGCGCACACTGAAGCTTTCTTT
CASSEGAHTEAFF
>TRBV20-1|NA|TRBJ2-2|NA
TGCAGTGGTCGCAGGGAGTCCGGGGAGCTGTTTTTT
CSGRRESGELFF
>TRBV5-5|TRBD2|TRBJ2-7|NA
TGTGCCAGCAGCTGGCGTGAGGGACTACTGAGCTACGAGCAGTACTTC
CASSWREGLLSYEQYF
>TRBV20-1|NA|TRBJ2-2|few
TGCAGTGCTACTAGACAGCATCTCACCGGGGAGCTGTTTTTT
CSATRQHLTGELFF
>TRBV10-3|NA|TRBJ1-3|NA
TGTGCCATCAGTGAGTCTACCGCGAGCTCTGGAAACACCATATATTTT
CAISESTASSGNTIYF
>TRBV18|NA|TRBJ2-5|few
TGTGCCAGCTCACCGGAGGTATTCCTAGAGACCCAGTACTTC
CASSPEVFLETQYF
>TRBV9|NA|TRBJ2-3|NA
TGTGCCAGCAGCGTAGCTCCCCTTTACACAGATACGCAGTATTTT
CASSVAPLYTDTQYF
>TRBV11-3|NA|TRBJ2-2|few
TGTGCCAGCAGAGGTAGATTTCGGGACACCGGGGAGCTGTTTTTT
CASRGRFRDTGELFF
>TRBV5-1|NA|TRBJ2-1|many
TGCGCCAGCAGCTCACCCCAGGGGTTCGATTTTGGGTATGAGCAGTTCTTC
CASSSPQGFDFGYEQFF
>TRBV11-1|TRBD1|TRBJ2-3|NA
TGTGCCAGCAGCTTATTCCGGGACAGGCAGTATTTT
CASSLFRDRQYF
>TRBV20-1|TRBD1|TRBJ2-6|NA
TGCAGTGCTAGAGAACAGGGGGTCACCTTCTCTGGGGCCAACGTCCTGACTTTC
CSAREQGVTFSGANVLTF